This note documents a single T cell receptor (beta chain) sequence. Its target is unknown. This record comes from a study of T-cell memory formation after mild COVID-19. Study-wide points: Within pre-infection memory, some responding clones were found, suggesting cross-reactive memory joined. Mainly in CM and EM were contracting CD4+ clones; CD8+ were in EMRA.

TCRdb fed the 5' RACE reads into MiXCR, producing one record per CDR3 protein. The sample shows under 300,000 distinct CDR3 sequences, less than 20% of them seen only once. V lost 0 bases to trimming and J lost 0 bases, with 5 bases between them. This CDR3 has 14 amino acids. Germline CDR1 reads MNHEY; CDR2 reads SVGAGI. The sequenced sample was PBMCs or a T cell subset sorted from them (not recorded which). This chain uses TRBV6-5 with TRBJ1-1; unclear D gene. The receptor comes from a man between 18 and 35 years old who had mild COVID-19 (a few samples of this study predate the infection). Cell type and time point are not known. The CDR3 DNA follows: TGTGCCAGCAGTTACTCCGCTATGAACACTGAAGCTTTCTTT. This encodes CASSYSAMNTEAFF.